This T cell receptor (beta chain) originates from a study of T cell responses to AZD1222 COVID-19 vaccine. Method: immunoSEQ multiplex PCR; TCRdb's copy keeps in-frame clones and lacks some. The data contain about 89,000 clones, approximately 90% of them singletons. The CDR3 extends over 14 amino acids. V was trimmed by 7 bases and J by 2 bases, leaving 14 bases between them. Per germline, CDR1 KGHDR and CDR2 SFDVKD. The J gene is TRBJ2-7, the V gene TRBV24-1, with D possibly TRBD1 on 6 matching bases. This specimen consisted of peripheral blood, obtained 28 days after the second AZD1222 dose. The sequence came from an adult who received the AZD1222 COVID-19 vaccine. In nucleotides, the CDR3 is TGTGCCACCAGGACAGGTCGACTTACCTACGAGCAGTACTTC. It is translated as CATRTGRLTYEQYF.